The TCR beta chain under discussion was sequenced for a study of OX40 agonist ivuxolimab in advanced cancers. Study-wide context: Prior checkpoint blockade (anti-PD-1, anti-PD-L1 or anti-CTLA-4) was permitted; around 39% had it. General study findings and limits: At 0.1 to 3.0 mg/kg, CD4+ and CD8+ blood T cells expanded clonally by week 6.

This clone has a handful of counts. Its antigen is undetermined. Other DNA sequences in this sample translate to the same CDR3. The CDR3 sequence is 13 residues long. Trimming shortened V by 1 base and J by 5 bases, and 9 bases separated the two germline ends. CDR1 LNHDA and CDR2 SQIVND come from the germline V gene (reference sequence). Sequencing used immunoSEQ multiplex PCR; TCRdb keeps in-frame clones, though not all of them. The data contain about 62,000 clones, 80% to 95% of them singletons. Blood was sampled at baseline, cycle 4 day 1, and cycle 7 day 1. The sequence was collected from an adult with an advanced solid tumor such as melanoma, head and neck, liver or kidney cancer. The sample consisted of CD4+ or CD8+ T cells sorted from blood, taken in a trial of the OX40 agonist ivuxolimab. The chain recombines TRBV19 with TRBJ2-7, with a weak D call TRBD2 (6 bases). The CDR3: CASSIASGDEQYF. CDR3 nucleotides: TGTGCCAGTAGTATAGCCTCGGGGGACGAGCAGTACTTC. The full variable domain, completed using reference TRBV19 and TRBJ2-7, is DGGITQSPKYLFRKEGQNVTLSCEQNLNHDAMYWYRQDPGQGLRLIYYSQIVNDFQKGDIAEGYSVSREKKESFPLTVTSAQKNPTAFYLCASSIASGDEQYFGPGTRLTVT.